A single sample is the source of the 24 T cell receptor beta chains below, sequenced in a study of vaccination effects on CD4 cells after COVID-19 (dated by TCRdb to 2021 to 2024). In the ViraFEST assay, PBMC were stimulated with viral peptide pools, and TCR sequencing was then used to find antigen-specific CD4+ T cell clonotypes based on their expansion. After around 11 days of culture, CD4+ T cells were isolated with the EasySep CD4+ T cell isolation kit. Each participant received two doses of an mRNA SARS-CoV-2 vaccine, either BNT162b2 or mRNA-1273. Receptor amplification or capture employed the immunoSEQ multiplex PCR assay. This immuneACCESS table, as held by TCRdb, lists in-frame sequences with V and J called but not all clones. Of the missing ones, under half trace to an unresolved V gene in checked studies; the others have no known cause. The sample table lists about 24,000 clones, less than 85% of them with a count of one. Roughly 8% of the sample belongs to the ten largest clones.

Antigens of these TCRs are unknown. This specimen was CD4+ T cells from PBMCs cultured with SARS-CoV-2 spike peptides, taken after COVID-19 vaccination. The cell subset or site label for this specimen denotes: SARS-CoV-2 spike overlapping peptide pool stimulation. The receptors here all came from a human donor who received a COVID-19 vaccine.

J is TRBJ1-5 and V is TRBV7-8; D possibly corresponds to TRBD1 (5 bases). The length of the CDR3 is 19 residues. Germline V gene lookup returns CDR1 SGHVS and CDR2 FQNEAQ. Trimming removed 6 bases at V and 0 bases at J, with 24 bases between. In DNA form, the CDR3 reads TGTGCCAGCAGTTCTCGGGTGGGGCCGCGGGTTTATAGCAATCAGCCCCAGCATTTT. It specifies CASSSRVGPRVYSNQPQHF.

There are a few counts of this clone. The CDR3 DNA sequence: TGCGCCAGCAGCTTGGAAGAGGGGTTTAAGGAGCAGTACTTC. Its protein product is CASSLEEGFKEQYF. V usage is TRBV5-1 and J usage is TRBJ2-7; D is tentatively TRBD1 or TRBD2 (5 bases each). The germline V gene encodes CDR1 SGHRS and CDR2 YFSETQ. V was shortened by 0 bases and J by 7 bases, with 14 bases between the two germline ends. The CDR3 is made up of 14 amino acids.

This rearrangement joins TRBV6-5 to TRBJ1-1, with D hard to call. Germline V gives CDR1 MNHEY, CDR2 SVGAGI. Deletions cut 4 bases from V and 1 base from J, with 7 bases between. This CDR3 region has 13 residues. For the CDR3, the DNA is TGTGCCAGCAGTTTCACCAGGAACACTGAAGCTTTCTTT. Encoded protein: CASSFTRNTEAFF.

This sequence joins TRBV2 and TRBJ2-3; D ambiguous. Per the germline V gene, CDR1 is SNHLY and CDR2 is FYNNEI. This CDR3 is built from 13 residues. With 7 bases removed from V and 2 bases from J, the gap between germline ends came to 10 bases. For the CDR3, the DNA is TGTGCCAGCAACGGACCGTTCACAGATACGCAGTATTTT. This encodes CASNGPFTDTQYF.

V and J are TRBV5-5 and TRBJ2-4; 11 bases are shared with TRBD2. Trimming took 0 bases from V and 0 from J; bases not matched to a gene: 11. Per germline, CDR1 SGHKS and CDR2 YYEKEE (reference sequence). The CDR3 extends over 20 amino acids. The CDR3: CASSLEGLAGELLAKNIQYF. CDR3 coding DNA: TGTGCCAGCAGCTTGGAAGGACTAGCGGGCGAGTTGCTAGCCAAAAACATTCAGTACTTC. Looking up the rest from reference TRBV5-5 and TRBJ2-4 gives the full variable domain: DAGVTQSPTHLIKTRGQQVTLRCSPISGHKSVSWYQQVLGQGPQFIFQYYEKEERGRGNFPDRFSARQFPNYSSELNVNALLLGDSALYLCASSLEGLAGELLAKNIQYFGAGTRLSVL.

This chain links TRBV20-1 with TRBJ1-2; D not resolved. CDR1 and CDR2 (germline): DFQATT, SNEGSKA (reference sequence). The V end was cut by 3 bases, the J end by 2 bases, with 10 bases between. This CDR3 has 13 amino acids. CDR3 bases: TGCAGTGCTAGTTGGCAGACGAACTATGGCTACACCTTC. Protein: CSASWQTNYGYTF.

This rearrangement joins TRBV19 to TRBJ1-2, with no clear D. The ends were cut back, 1 base at V and 2 bases at J, with 8 bases in the middle. CDR1 and CDR2 from the germline V gene are LNHDA and SQIVND (reference sequence). The CDR3 is 14 amino acids. For the CDR3, the DNA is TGTGCCAGTAGTATAGTATACGGCAACTATGGCTACACCTTC. Protein sequence: CASSIVYGNYGYTF.

The chain uses TRBV5-4 and TRBJ2-3; 11 nucleotides line up with TRBD1. Looked up from germline, CDR1 is SGHNT and CDR2 is YYREEE (reference sequence). This CDR3 comprises 17 residues. The V segment lost 3 bases and the J segment 5 bases; nucleotides outside the gene matches: 11. CDR3 protein: CASSSPSGQGAGDTQYF. The CDR3 DNA follows: TGTGCCAGCAGCTCGCCCAGCGGACAGGGGGCTGGAGATACGCAGTATTTT.

J is TRBJ2-1 and V is TRBV6-5; TRBD2 might be the D (7 bases). Germline lookup yields CDR1 MNHEY and CDR2 SVGAGI. The CDR3 has 13 residues. V lost 2 bases to trimming and J lost 8 bases, with 10 bases between them. The CDR3 nucleotides are TGTGCCAGCAGTTACGGAGGGGGGGATGAGCAGTTCTTC. Its protein product is CASSYGGGDEQFF.

This clone was detected only once. This chain joins TRBV7-9 and TRBJ2-1; 12 bases are shared with TRBD2. CDR1 SEHNR and CDR2 FQNEAQ come from the germline V gene (reference sequence). V shed 5 bases, J shed 4 bases, and the junction held 3 bases outside the gene matches. There are 15 residues in the CDR3. In DNA, the CDR3 is TGTGCCAGCAGCCCCGGGACTAGCGGGTACAATGAGCAGTTCTTC. Translating gives CASSPGTSGYNEQFF.

This clone came up once. J is TRBJ2-1 and V is TRBV5-1, with D uncertain. CDR1 SGHRS and CDR2 YFSETQ come from the germline V gene. Between the trimmed V and J ends, which lost 7 bases and 7 bases, there was a span of 21 bases. The CDR3 has 15 residues. CDR3 region: CASPLVQMYWNEQFF. CDR3 DNA sequence: TGCGCCAGCCCCTTGGTACAAATGTATTGGAATGAGCAGTTCTTC.

The V call is TRBV12-3 or TRBV12-4, the J call TRBJ2-1, with D unclear. V was trimmed by 2 bases and J by 9 bases, leaving 8 bases between them. This CDR3 spans 12 amino acids. The CDR3 spells CASSLRRPEQFF. The CDR3 nucleotides read TGTGCCAGCAGTTTAAGGCGGCCTGAGCAGTTCTTC.

This clone was found a few times. V and J are TRBV5-4 and TRBJ1-1; 7 positions match TRBD1. With 4 bases clipped from V and 4 bases from J, the junction kept 13 bases outside the gene matches. This CDR3 region has 16 residues. Germline lookup yields CDR1 SGHNT and CDR2 YYREEE (reference sequence). The DNA for the CDR3 is TGTGCCAGCAGCCCTGGGGGTGACAGGGCCGCCACTGAAGCTTTCTTT. Translating it yields CASSPGGDRAATEAFF.

The chain combines TRBV5-5 with TRBJ1-5; TRBD1 matches 9 bases. Germline assignment: CDR1 SGHKS and CDR2 YYEKEE (reference sequence). The ends lost 3 bases at V and 7 bases at J; junction bases unmatched: 8. The CDR3 has 15 amino acids. For the CDR3, the DNA is TGTGCCAGCAGCTGGGGACAGGGAATTCTCCAGCCCCAGCATTTT. Translated, it gives CASSWGQGILQPQHF. Combining the CDR3 with reference TRBV5-5 and TRBJ1-5 gives the whole variable domain DAGVTQSPTHLIKTRGQQVTLRCSPISGHKSVSWYQQVLGQGPQFIFQYYEKEERGRGNFPDRFSARQFPNYSSELNVNALLLGDSALYLCASSWGQGILQPQHFGDGTRLSIL.

The rearrangement joins TRBV6-1 to TRBJ1-1, with D unclear. Germline values: CDR1 MNHNS, CDR2 SASEGT. V was clipped by 1 base and J by 10 bases, with 4 bases between them. The CDR3 spans 10 residues. For the CDR3, the DNA is TGTGCCAGCAGTGAAGTAAGAGCTTTCTTT. Its protein is CASSEVRAFF.

The chain couples TRBV6-5 to TRBJ1-2, with TRBD1 matching over 8 bases. V gave up 7 bases and J gave up 8 bases; unmatched junction bases: 15. Germline CDR1 and CDR2: MNHEY and SVGAGI. The CDR3 sequence is 15 residues long. This CDR3 is CASTRTGTVVRGYTF. DNA for the CDR3: TGTGCCAGCACCAGGACAGGGACGGTAGTAAGGGGCTACACCTTC.

The chain employs TRBV12-3 or TRBV12-4 and TRBJ1-2, with TRBD1 as a possible D gene (5 bases). There are 11 residues in the CDR3. Trimming took off 6 bases at V and 7 bases at J, with 9 bases between the two ends. The CDR3 DNA follows: TGTGCCAGCAGCCAGGGCCGTGGCTACACCTTC. It encodes CASSQGRGYTF.

J is TRBJ1-4 and V is TRBV18; D is ambiguous. The CDR3 has 15 residues. Germline CDR1 is KGHSH and CDR2 is LQKENI. Trimming left V 3 bases short and J 1 base short, with 9 bases between. The CDR3: CASSPLAGTNEKLFF. For the CDR3, the DNA is TGTGCCAGCTCACCCCTGGCAGGAACTAATGAAAAACTGTTTTTT.

The chain links TRBV18 to TRBJ1-2, with D uncertain. Trimming cost V 3 bases and J 6 bases, with 8 bases left between them. Germline lookup yields CDR1 KGHSH and CDR2 LQKENI. There are 12 residues in the CDR3. This chain's CDR3 is CASSPVEDGYTF. The CDR3 region has the DNA TGTGCCAGCTCACCCGTTGAGGATGGCTACACCTTC. The variable domain in full, with the rest retrieved from reference TRBV18 and TRBJ1-2, is NAGVMQNPRHLVRRRGQEARLRCSPMKGHSHVYWYRQLPEEGLKFMVYLQKENIIDESGMPKERFSAEFPKEGPSILRIQQVVRGDSAAYFCASSPVEDGYTFGSGTRLTVV.

The rearrangement links TRBV7-8 to TRBJ2-3; 7 bases are shared with TRBD2. This CDR3 has 15 residues. Losses at the gene ends were 3 bases for V and 4 bases for J; bases not matched to a gene: 7. Germline values: CDR1 SGHVS, CDR2 FQNEAQ. Written as DNA, the CDR3 is TGTGCCAGCAGCTTTGGAAGTAGCGGGCCAGATACGCAGTATTTT. Translating it yields CASSFGSSGPDTQYF. The full variable domain, in which reference TRBV7-8 and TRBJ2-3 provide the parts outside the CDR3, is GAGVSQSPRYKVAKRGQDVALRCDPISGHVSLFWYQQALGQGPEFLTYFQNEAQLDKSGLPSDRFFAERPEGSVSTLKIQRTQQEDSAVYLCASSFGSSGPDTQYFGPGTRLTVL.

The chain recombines TRBV29-1 with TRBJ2-2, with no clear D. Germline CDR1 is SQVTM and CDR2 is ANQGSEA. The V end lost 7 bases, the J end lost 5 bases, and 14 bases lay between the germline ends. This CDR3 region has 13 residues. This CDR3 reads CSAGTPPTGELFF. CDR3 bases: TGCAGCGCTGGAACGCCTCCTACCGGGGAGCTGTTTTTT.

This chain connects TRBV25-1 to TRBJ1-1; no firm D call. This CDR3 has 14 residues. Trimming left V 0 bases short and J 1 base short, with 6 bases between. Germline-derived CDR1 and CDR2 are MGHDK and SYGVNS. This CDR3 reads CASSEYRQNTEAFF. CDR3 nucleotide sequence: TGTGCCAGCAGTGAATATAGACAGAACACTGAAGCTTTCTTT. The variable domain in full, completed from reference TRBV25-1 and TRBJ1-1, reads EADIYQTPRYLVIGTGKKITLECSQTMGHDKMYWYQQDPGMELHLIHYSYGVNSTEKGDLSSESTVSRIRTEHFPLTLESARPSHTSQYLCASSEYRQNTEAFFGQGTRLTVV.

The CDR3 DNA reads TGTGCCAGCAGTGAACGGGAGAGAGAGACAGATACGCAGTATTTT. Residues: CASSERERETDTQYF. The rearrangement links TRBV6-1 to TRBJ2-3; D is perhaps TRBD2 (6 bases). The germline V gene has CDR1 MNHNS and CDR2 SASEGT. The V gene lost 2 bases and the J gene lost 3 bases, with 12 bases spanning the gap. The CDR3 consists of 15 residues.

On this clone itself: The junction departs from germline at one end; a sequencing error may be responsible. This chain joins TRBV10-2 and TRBJ2-3; D unclear. This CDR3 is 10 amino acids long. Germline CDR1 is WSHSY and CDR2 is SAAADI. As DNA, the CDR3 is TGCGCCTGCAGAACAGATACGCAGTATTTT. This encodes CACRTDTQYF.